These 14 T cell receptor beta chains originate from one sample sequenced in a study of CD8+CD57+ T cells in acquired aplastic anemia. In patients chosen for sequencing, flow cytometry had shown CD8+CD57+ cell expansion. Genomic DNA, serving as template, underwent TCR beta VDJ and CDR3 profiling. TCRdb reprocessed the reads via MiXCR and lists one record per CDR3 protein. The sample lists some 120,000 distinct CDR3 sequences; 40% were seen once. Sequences were obtained from sorted CD4+, CD8+, or CD8+CD57+ T cells (not recorded which) from PBMCs. The receptors stem from a human donor with aplastic anemia.

The rearrangement uses TRBV24-1 and TRBJ2-7; D possibly matches TRBD1 or TRBD2 (7 bases each). This CDR3 comprises 15 residues. CDR1 is KGHDR and CDR2 is SFDVKD in the germline V gene. The CDR3 reads CASSYLPGGVYEQYV. The CDR3 coding sequence is TGTGCCAGCAGTTACCTCCCAGGGGGGGTCTACGAGCAGTACGTC.

This clonotype showed up many times. The V call is TRBV7-9, the J call TRBJ1-2; weak D call: TRBD1 (5 bases). This CDR3 spans 15 amino acids. V was clipped by 4 bases and J by 6 bases, with 18 bases between them. Germline V gene sequence: CDR1 SEHNR, CDR2 FQNEAQ (reference sequence). The CDR3: CASSSLPGPEDGYTF. CDR3 DNA sequence: TGTGCCAGCAGCTCTCTTCCAGGGCCAGAGGATGGCTACACCTTC. Variable domain in full (rest from reference TRBV7-9 and TRBJ1-2): DTGVSQNPRHKITKRGQNVTFRCDPISEHNRLYWYRQTLGQGPEFLTYFQNEAQLEKSRLLSDRFSAERPKGSFSTLEIQRTEQGDSAMYLCASSSLPGPEDGYTFGSGTRLTVV.

This clonotype was picked up many times. The rearrangement joins TRBV5-4 to TRBJ2-5; a possible D gene is TRBD2 (5 bases). The CDR3 consists of 14 residues. Germline V CDR1 and CDR2: SGHNT, YYREEE (reference sequence). The ends were cut back, 2 bases at V and 2 bases at J, with 10 bases in the middle. The DNA for the CDR3 is TGTGCCAGCAGCTTCAAGAAGCGGCAAGAGACCCAGTACTTC. Encoded protein: CASSFKKRQETQYF.

As for this clonotype: With a much larger clone just one base away, this may be a read error. This chain uses TRBV5-1 with TRBJ1-2, with a possible D match to TRBD1 (6 bases). CDR3 length equals 16 residues. Germline CDR1 reads SGHRS; CDR2 reads YFSETQ. In DNA form, the CDR3 reads TGCGTCAGCAGCTTGGGGGGGACCGACAGGTCCTATGGCTACACCTTC. As protein: CVSSLGGTDRSYGYTF.

In this sample, this clonotype turned up many times. The gene calls are TRBV14 and TRBJ2-3, with D unresolved. CDR3 size: 12 residues. Trimming cost V 0 bases and J 6 bases, with 4 bases left between them. CDR1 is SGHDN, CDR2 FVKESK, per germline. The CDR3: CASSQEVDTQYF. The CDR3 nucleotides are TGTGCCAGCAGCCAAGAAGTGGATACGCAGTATTTT.

Concerning this clonotype itself: This clone may be a read error of a much larger clone one base away. The chain joins TRBV20-1 to TRBJ2-3; 10 nucleotides align to TRBD1. The CDR3 is made up of 15 amino acids. V shed 8 bases and J 7 bases; nucleotides not matched to a gene: 15. Looked up from germline, CDR1 is DFQATT and CDR2 is SNEGSKA (reference sequence). The CDR3: CSSEVRTGGLYTQYF. For the CDR3, the DNA is TGCAGTTCTGAAGTCAGGACAGGGGGTTTGTATACGCAGTATTTT.

A few counts support this clonotype. The rearrangement joins TRBV20-1 to TRBJ2-5; D unresolved. CDR1 and CDR2 from the germline V gene are DFQATT and SNEGSKA (reference sequence). This CDR3 has 10 residues. The germline V and J ends were trimmed by 6 bases and 1 base, with 3 bases remaining between them. CDR3: CSAAQETQYF. The CDR3 coding sequence is TGCAGTGCGGCCCAAGAGACCCAGTACTTC.

The gene calls are TRBV9 and TRBJ2-5, with TRBD1 identical over 9 bases. Germline values: CDR1 SGDLS, CDR2 YYNGEE. The junction had 4 bases not matched to a gene; V was cut back by 3 bases and J by 1 base. The CDR3 spans 15 residues. CDR3: CASSGQGQGQETQYF. The CDR3 DNA follows: TGTGCCAGCAGCGGCCAGGGACAGGGCCAAGAGACCCAGTACTTC.

This clonotype was seen ten or more times. The chain uses TRBV20-1 and TRBJ2-7; D possibly matches TRBD1 or TRBD2 (6 bases each). The germline CDR1 and CDR2 sequences are DFQATT and SNEGSKA (reference sequence). The CDR3 contains 15 residues. V dropped 0 bases and J dropped 6 bases, with 18 bases sitting between them. The CDR3 DNA sequence: TGCAGTGCTAGAGATCCCCCACGGGGGCGCCTCGAGCAGTACTTC. Translated, it gives CSARDPPRGRLEQYF.

The J gene is TRBJ1-6, the V gene TRBV10-3; D is perhaps TRBD1 (6 bases). Germline CDR1 ENHRY, CDR2 SYGVKD. Trimming took off 5 bases at V and 5 bases at J, with 10 bases between the two ends. The CDR3 is 14 amino acids. The CDR3: CAISLGADNSPLHF. DNA of the CDR3: TGTGCCATCAGTTTGGGGGCAGATAATTCACCCCTCCACTTT.

This clonotype has only a few counts. The V gene is TRBV27, the J gene TRBJ2-5; no clear D gene. Germline loops: CDR1 MNHEY, CDR2 SMNVEV (reference sequence). Trimming took 7 bases from V and 2 from J, leaving 5 bases between them. The CDR3 is made up of 11 amino acids. The DNA for the CDR3 is TGTGCCAGCACCCGACAAGAGACCCAGTACTTC. The encoded protein is CASTRQETQYF.

There are many counts of this clonotype. This chain joins TRBV3-1 and TRBJ2-5; 11 nucleotides agree with TRBD1. The V gene's germline CDR1 is LGHDT and CDR2 YNNKEL (reference sequence). The length of the CDR3 is 15 residues. Unmatched junction bases numbered 3, after V lost 5 bases and J lost 1 base. CDR3 sequence: CASSYGTGGQETQYF. The CDR3 DNA reads as TGTGCCAGCAGCTACGGGACAGGGGGCCAAGAGACCCAGTACTTC.

The sample holds many counts of this clonotype. CDR3 bases: TGTGCCAGCAGCTCCCGCGAGGGGAGCAATCAGCCCCAGCATTTT. The encoded protein is CASSSREGSNQPQHF. The chain joins TRBV9 to TRBJ1-5; a weak D match, TRBD1 (5 bases). From germline, CDR1 is SGDLS and CDR2 YYNGEE. V was shortened by 4 bases and J by 1 base, with 12 bases between the two germline ends. The CDR3 has 15 amino acids.

V is TRBV7-2 and J is TRBJ2-1, with TRBD1 matching over 9 bases. CDR1 and CDR2 (germline): SGHTA, FQGNSA. This CDR3 contains 16 residues. The V gene end was trimmed by 0 bases and the J gene end by 8 bases; junction bases not matched to a gene: 8. CDR3: CASSLAHSGQGDEQFF. CDR3 bases: TGTGCCAGCAGCTTAGCTCACTCGGGACAGGGCGATGAGCAGTTCTTC.